One and the same sample provided the 8 T cell receptor beta chains below, sequenced in a study of a mutant IDH1 vaccine in newly diagnosed glioma. Time point given: baseline, week 1 (first vaccination visit). The treatment was: pre-vaccination baseline after standard-of-care therapy. Sequenced by immunoSEQ multiplex PCR; TCRdb stores in-frame clones only, minus some. The table has about 66,000 clones, approximately 86% seen once; the top ten hold over 2.5%. Material: PBMCs, obtained from a glioma patient treated with radiotherapy, temozolomide or both. Every receptor here comes from a man aged 25-45 years with glioma.

The CDR3 is CASSFLGTGTNSPLHF. The CDR3 DNA follows: TGTGCCAGCAGTTTCCTCGGGACAGGGACGAATTCACCCCTCCACTTT. The chain links TRBV28 to TRBJ1-6; 9 bases are a match to TRBD1. CDR3 length equals 16 residues. Germline loops: CDR1 MDHEN, CDR2 SYDVKM. With 3 bases clipped from V and 7 bases from J, the junction kept 7 bases outside the gene matches.

The chain employs TRBV29-1 and TRBJ2-7; possibly TRBD2 for D (6 bases). Germline V gives CDR1 SQVTM, CDR2 ANQGSEA. V lost 3 bases and J lost 2, with 11 bases in between. This CDR3 is built from 13 residues. The chain's CDR3 is CSVDVGGTYEQYF. CDR3 DNA: TGCAGCGTTGATGTGGGAGGAACCTACGAGCAGTACTTC.

V gene TRBV7-9 combines with J gene TRBJ1-4; D ambiguous. V was pared by 5 bases and J by 3 bases, with 10 bases between. This CDR3 region has 14 residues. Germline V gene lookup returns CDR1 SEHNR and CDR2 FQNEAQ (reference sequence). As DNA, the CDR3 is TGTGCCAGCAGCCGCTCGGTGTCTAATGAAAAACTGTTTTTT. Its protein product is CASSRSVSNEKLFF.

The chain links TRBV7-8 to TRBJ1-5; possibly TRBD1 for D (6 bases). The germline V gene encodes CDR1 SGHVS and CDR2 FQNEAQ. CDR3 length: 16 residues. V was cut by 1 base and J by 8 bases, with 18 bases left in between. Here the CDR3 reads CASSLVQGRFSEPQHF. Here the CDR3 DNA reads TGTGCCAGCAGCTTAGTCCAGGGGCGCTTTAGCGAGCCCCAGCATTTT.

V usage is TRBV28 and J usage is TRBJ1-1, with 7 nucleotides matching TRBD1. V lost 3 bases, J lost 7 bases, and 29 bases stayed unmatched. This CDR3 has 21 residues. Per germline, CDR1 MDHEN and CDR2 SYDVKM. Here the CDR3 DNA reads TGTGCCAGCAGTTTTAACGTGGCCGAGAGGGGAGGGGGCGCCCCTCGCGATGAAGCTTTCTTT. This encodes CASSFNVAERGGGAPRDEAFF.

The genes are TRBV5-1 and TRBJ2-7; either TRBD1 or TRBD2 may fit D (5 bases each). Germline V gene data show CDR1 as SGHRS and CDR2 as YFSETQ. V was trimmed by 2 bases and J by 3 bases, leaving 12 bases between them. The CDR3 length is 14 residues. CDR3 loop: CASSFGADFYEQYF. In DNA, the CDR3 is TGCGCCAGCAGCTTCGGGGCGGATTTCTACGAGCAGTACTTC.

The CDR3 loop is CASSILDAGNTIYF. The CDR3 DNA sequence: TGTGCCAGTAGTATATTGGACGCTGGAAACACCATATATTTT. V and J are TRBV19 and TRBJ1-3, with D unclear. From germline, CDR1 is LNHDA and CDR2 SQIVND (reference sequence). The CDR3 is 14 residues long. V lost 2 bases and J 2 bases, leaving 7 bases between the germline ends.

The genes are TRBV28 and TRBJ1-5, with 11 bases matching TRBD1. There are 18 residues in the CDR3. Germline V lookup: CDR1 MDHEN, CDR2 SYDVKM. Unmatched junction bases numbered 8, after V lost 4 bases and J lost 0 bases. The CDR3 here is CASSSGQGAFYSNQPQHF. Here the CDR3 DNA reads TGTGCCAGCAGTTCCGGACAGGGGGCTTTTTATAGCAATCAGCCCCAGCATTTT. The full variable domain, with the rest looked up from reference TRBV28 and TRBJ1-5, is DVKVTQSSRYLVKRTGEKVFLECVQDMDHENMFWYRQDPGLGLRLIYFSYDVKMKEKGDIPEGYSVSREKKERFSLILESASTNQTSMYLCASSSGQGAFYSNQPQHFGDGTRLSIL.